The present entry profiles one T cell receptor beta chain with its context. Its antigen is as yet unknown. It was patients with CD8+CD57+ cell expansion by flow cytometry who were chosen for sequencing. Severe acquired aplastic anemia was the diagnosis recorded for all patients. Patients were untreated when blood was sampled. The study profiled TCR beta VDJ and CDR3 using genomic DNA as template. TCRdb recomputed calls from the reads with MiXCR, one row per CDR3 protein. Here the sample spans under 200,000 distinct CDR3 sequences, 65% to 75% being singletons. This entry belongs to a study of CD8+CD57+ T cells in acquired aplastic anemia. In the study overall: CD4+ and CD8+ cells, once sorted, gave DNA averaging around 3.4 ug.

V shed 3 bases and J shed 6 bases, with 15 bases lying between them. Germline-derived CDR1 and CDR2 are SGDLS and YYNGEE. The CDR3 sequence is 14 residues long. Study findings and constraints: Patients and controls shared some 29 CD8+ CDR3 sequences, which appeared highly expressed in patients and within their immunodominant clones.

The receptor's source is a human donor with aplastic anemia. The J gene is TRBJ1-1, the V gene TRBV9, with D unresolved. Material: sorted CD4+, CD8+, or CD8+CD57+ T cells (not recorded which) from PBMCs. In DNA form, the CDR3 reads TGTGCCAGCAGCGAGGGCGGGTCTAGTGCTGAAGCTTTCTTT. Its translation: CASSEGGSSAEAFF.